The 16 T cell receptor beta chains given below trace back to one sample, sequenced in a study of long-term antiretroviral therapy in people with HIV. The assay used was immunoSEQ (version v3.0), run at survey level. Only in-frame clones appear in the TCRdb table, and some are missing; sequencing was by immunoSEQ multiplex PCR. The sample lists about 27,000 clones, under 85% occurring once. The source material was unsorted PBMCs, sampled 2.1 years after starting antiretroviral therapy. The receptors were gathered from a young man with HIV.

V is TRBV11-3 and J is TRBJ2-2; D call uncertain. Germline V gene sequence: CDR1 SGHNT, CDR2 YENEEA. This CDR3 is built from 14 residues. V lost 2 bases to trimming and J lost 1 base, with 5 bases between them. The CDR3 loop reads CASSLWGNTGELFF. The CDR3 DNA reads TGTGCCAGCAGCTTATGGGGGAACACCGGGGAGCTGTTTTTT.

In DNA, the CDR3 is TGTGCCAGCAGCTTGGAAAGGGGTTGGGCCAAAAACATTCAGTACTTC. Translated: CASSLERGWAKNIQYF. The genes are TRBV5-6 and TRBJ2-4; tentative D call: TRBD1 (5 bases). The CDR3 loop spans 16 amino acids. CDR1 and CDR2 (germline): SGHDT, YYEEEE. With 0 bases removed from V and 1 base from J, the gap between germline ends came to 11 bases.

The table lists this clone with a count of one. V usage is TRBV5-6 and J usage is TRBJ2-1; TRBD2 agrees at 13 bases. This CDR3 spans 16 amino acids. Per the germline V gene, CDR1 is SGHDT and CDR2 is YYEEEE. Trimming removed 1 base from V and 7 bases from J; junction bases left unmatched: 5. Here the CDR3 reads CASSLRLAGGGNEQFF. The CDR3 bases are TGTGCCAGCAGCTTGCGACTAGCGGGAGGTGGTAATGAGCAGTTCTTC. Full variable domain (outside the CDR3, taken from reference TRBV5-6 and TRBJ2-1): DAGVTQSPTHLIKTRGQQVTLRCSPKSGHDTVSWYQQALGQGPQFIFQYYEEEERQRGNFPDRFSGHQFPNYSSELNVNALLLGDSALYLCASSLRLAGGGNEQFFGPGTRLTVL.

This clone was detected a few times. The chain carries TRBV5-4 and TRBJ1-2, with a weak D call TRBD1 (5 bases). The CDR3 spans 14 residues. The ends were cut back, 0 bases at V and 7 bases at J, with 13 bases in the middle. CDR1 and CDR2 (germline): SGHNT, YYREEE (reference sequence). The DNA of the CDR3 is TGTGCCAGCAGCTTGGCCACGCAGGGACTTGGCTACACCTTC. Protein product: CASSLATQGLGYTF.

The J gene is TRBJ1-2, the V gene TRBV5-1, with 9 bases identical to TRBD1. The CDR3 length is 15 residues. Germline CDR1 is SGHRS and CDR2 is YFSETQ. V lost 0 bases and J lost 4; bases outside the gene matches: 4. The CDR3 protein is CASSLEGTGTYGYTF. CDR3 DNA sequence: TGCGCCAGCAGCTTGGAAGGGACAGGGACCTATGGCTACACCTTC.

CDR3 DNA sequence: TGTGCCAGCTCACCACGGCACCTCTCCTACAATGAGCAGTTCTTC. Translating it yields CASSPRHLSYNEQFF. The V gene is TRBV18, the J gene TRBJ2-1, with D unclear. With 1 base removed from V and 0 bases from J, the gap between germline ends came to 7 bases. Germline V lookup: CDR1 KGHSH, CDR2 LQKENI. There are 15 residues in the CDR3.

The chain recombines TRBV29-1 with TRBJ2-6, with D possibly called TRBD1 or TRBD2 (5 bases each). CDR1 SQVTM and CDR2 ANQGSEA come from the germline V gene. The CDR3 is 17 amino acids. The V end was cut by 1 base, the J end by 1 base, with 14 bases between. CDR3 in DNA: TGCAGCGTTGAAGGCCCGGGATGGGGGTCTGGGGCCAACGTCCTGACTTTC. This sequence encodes CSVEGPGWGSGANVLTF.

DNA of the CDR3: TGTGCCAGCAGTTACAACAGGGATCACGAGCAGTACTTC. Translated: CASSYNRDHEQYF. The genes are TRBV28 and TRBJ2-7; a weak D match, TRBD1 (6 bases). Trimming removed 4 bases at V and 5 bases at J, with 12 bases between. This CDR3 is built from 13 residues. Germline assignment: CDR1 MDHEN and CDR2 SYDVKM.

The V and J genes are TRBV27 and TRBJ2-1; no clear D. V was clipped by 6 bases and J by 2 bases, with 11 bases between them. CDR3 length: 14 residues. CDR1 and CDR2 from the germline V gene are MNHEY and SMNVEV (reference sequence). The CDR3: CASSPGPTYNEQFF. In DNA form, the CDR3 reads TGTGCCAGCAGCCCGGGTCCCACCTACAATGAGCAGTTCTTC.

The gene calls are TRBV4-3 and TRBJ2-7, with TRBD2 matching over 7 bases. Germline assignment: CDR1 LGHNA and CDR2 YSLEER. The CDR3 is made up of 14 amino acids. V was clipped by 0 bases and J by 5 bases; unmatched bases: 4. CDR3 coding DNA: TGCGCCAGCAGCCAAGATGCGACTAGCCACGAGCAGTACTTC. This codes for CASSQDATSHEQYF.

The CDR3 sequence is CASSDEGLAPYNEQFF. CDR3 nucleotides: TGTGCCAGCAGCGACGAGGGGCTGGCGCCTTACAATGAGCAGTTCTTC. This sequence joins TRBV13 and TRBJ2-1, with D possibly called TRBD1 or TRBD2 (5 bases each). Germline CDR1 reads PRHDT; CDR2 reads FYEKMQ (reference sequence). Trimming removed 5 bases at V and 4 bases at J, with 18 bases between. The CDR3 contains 16 residues.

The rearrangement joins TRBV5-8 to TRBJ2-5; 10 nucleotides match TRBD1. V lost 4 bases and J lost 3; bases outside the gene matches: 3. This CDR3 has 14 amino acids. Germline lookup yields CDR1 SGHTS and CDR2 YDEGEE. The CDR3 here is CASSPDRGEETQYF. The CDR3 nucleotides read TGTGCCAGCAGCCCGGACAGGGGGGAAGAGACCCAGTACTTC.

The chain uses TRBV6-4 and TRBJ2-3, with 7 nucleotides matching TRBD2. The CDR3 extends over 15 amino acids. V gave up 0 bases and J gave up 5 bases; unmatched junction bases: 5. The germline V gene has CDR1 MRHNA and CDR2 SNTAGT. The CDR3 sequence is CASSDSTAGVDTQYF. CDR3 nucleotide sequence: TGTGCCAGCAGTGACTCGACCGCGGGAGTAGATACGCAGTATTTT.

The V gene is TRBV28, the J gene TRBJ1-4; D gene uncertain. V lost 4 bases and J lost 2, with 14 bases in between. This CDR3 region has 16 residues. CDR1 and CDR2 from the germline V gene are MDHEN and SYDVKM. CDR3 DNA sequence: TGTGCCAGCAGTTCCCCGGGCCCACACACTAATGAAAAACTGTTTTTT. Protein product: CASSSPGPHTNEKLFF.

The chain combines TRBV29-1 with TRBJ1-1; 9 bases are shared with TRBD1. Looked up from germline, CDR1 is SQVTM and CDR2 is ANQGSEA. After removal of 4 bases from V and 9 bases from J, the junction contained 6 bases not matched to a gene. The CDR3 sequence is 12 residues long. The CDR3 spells CSVGQGGPQAFF. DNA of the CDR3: TGCAGCGTTGGACAGGGGGGTCCTCAAGCTTTCTTT. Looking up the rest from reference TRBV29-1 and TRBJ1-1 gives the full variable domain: SAVISQKPSRDICQRGTSLTIQCQVDSQVTMMFWYRQQPGQSLTLIATANQGSEATYESGFVIDKFPISRPNLTFSTLTVSNMSPEDSSIYLCSVGQGGPQAFFGQGTRLTVV.

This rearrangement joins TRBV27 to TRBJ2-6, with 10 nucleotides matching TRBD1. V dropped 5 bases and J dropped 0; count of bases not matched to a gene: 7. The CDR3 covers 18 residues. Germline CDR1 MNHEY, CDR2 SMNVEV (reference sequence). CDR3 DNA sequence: TGTGCCAGCAGTCCGTGGACAGGGGGTAGCTCTGGGGCCAACGTCCTGACTTTC. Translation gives CASSPWTGGSSGANVLTF.